Below are 24 T cell receptor beta chains sequenced from a single sample in a study of OX40 agonist ivuxolimab in advanced cancers. The assay was immunoSEQ multiplex PCR, and TCRdb's table has in-frame clones only and misses some. The sample records roughly 60,000 clones, 80% to 90% being singletons. This specimen consisted of CD4+ or CD8+ T cells sorted from blood, obtained in a trial of the OX40 agonist ivuxolimab. Receptors originate from an adult with an advanced solid tumor such as melanoma, head and neck, liver or kidney cancer.

The chain uses TRBV15 and TRBJ2-1; TRBD1 agrees at 9 bases. CDR1 and CDR2 (germline): LNHNV, YYDKDF (reference sequence). The CDR3 spans 15 residues. V lost 0 bases to trimming and J lost 6 bases; unmatched junction nucleotides: 3. DNA for the CDR3: TGTGCCACCAGCAGAGACGGGACAGGGATCAATGAGCAGTTCTTC. It translates to CATSRDGTGINEQFF.

The chain is built from TRBV12-5 and TRBJ2-5; no clear D gene. V lost 7 bases to trimming and J lost 3 bases, with 39 bases between them. The germline V gene encodes CDR1 LGHNT and CDR2 FRNRAP. The CDR3 runs 22 residues. The CDR3: CASDLGIVPETAWKEIEETQYF. The DNA for the CDR3 is TGTGCTAGTGATCTAGGTATTGTCCCCGAGACGGCCTGGAAGGAGATTGAAGAGACCCAGTACTTC.

The chain has TRBV6-1 and TRBJ1-2, with 9 positions matching TRBD1. The CDR3 extends over 13 amino acids. V shed 6 bases and J 8 bases; nucleotides not matched to a gene: 7. CDR1 is MNHNS, CDR2 SASEGT, per germline. For the CDR3, the DNA is TGTGCCAGCAGGGGACAGGGAGTAGAGGGCTACACCTTC. The encoded protein is CASRGQGVEGYTF.

This sequence joins TRBV9 and TRBJ2-5; 11 bases map to TRBD2. The V and J ends lost 2 bases and 5 bases, in that order; junction bases with no gene match: 11. The CDR3 sequence is 17 residues long. Germline CDR1 and CDR2: SGDLS and YYNGEE. The CDR3 sequence: CASSVGLAGGLLETQYF. CDR3 DNA: TGTGCCAGCAGCGTTGGCTTAGCGGGAGGGCTACTGGAGACCCAGTACTTC.

This rearrangement joins TRBV28 to TRBJ2-1; 9 bases fit TRBD1. The CDR3 runs 16 residues. The germline V gene has CDR1 MDHEN and CDR2 SYDVKM. Trimming took 5 bases from V and 5 from J; bases not matched to a gene: 10. This chain's CDR3 is CASSPWGTGSHNEQFF. The CDR3 DNA reads as TGTGCCAGCAGTCCCTGGGGGACAGGGAGTCACAATGAGCAGTTCTTC.

A few counts support this clone. The rearrangement uses TRBV28 and TRBJ1-3; 9 nucleotides match TRBD1. The V and J ends lost 7 bases and 2 bases, in that order; junction bases with no gene match: 3. This CDR3 region has 14 residues. CDR1 and CDR2 (germline): MDHEN, SYDVKM. CDR3: CASTYRGPGNTIYF. CDR3 DNA sequence: TGTGCCAGCACCTACAGGGGGCCTGGAAACACCATATATTTT.

This clone was detected only once. The chain combines TRBV29-1 with TRBJ2-5; 10 nucleotides agree with TRBD1. Looked up from germline, CDR1 is SQVTM and CDR2 is ANQGSEA. This CDR3 contains 13 residues. Unmatched junction bases numbered 5, after V lost 5 bases and J lost 5 bases. The CDR3 here is CSVLTGGGETQYF. DNA of the CDR3: TGCAGCGTTCTGACAGGGGGCGGCGAGACCCAGTACTTC. Full variable domain (missing parts from reference TRBV29-1 and TRBJ2-5): SAVISQKPSRDICQRGTSLTIQCQVDSQVTMMFWYRQQPGQSLTLIATANQGSEATYESGFVIDKFPISRPNLTFSTLTVSNMSPEDSSIYLCSVLTGGGETQYFGPGTRLLVL.

The genes are TRBV28 and TRBJ1-5; no clear D. Germline loops: CDR1 MDHEN, CDR2 SYDVKM. Trimming took off 5 bases at V and 6 bases at J, with 20 bases between the two ends. CDR3 length equals 16 residues. The CDR3 nucleotides are TGTGCCAGCAGTCCCTACTTGCGGGGTGGGAGTCAGCCCCAGCATTTT. Translation: CASSPYLRGGSQPQHF. The full variable domain, completed using reference TRBV28 and TRBJ1-5, is DVKVTQSSRYLVKRTGEKVFLECVQDMDHENMFWYRQDPGLGLRLIYFSYDVKMKEKGDIPEGYSVSREKKERFSLILESASTNQTSMYLCASSPYLRGGSQPQHFGDGTRLSIL.

In the case of this clone: Relative to the germline gene, one junction end is altered; a read error may explain this. This chain joins TRBV6-1 and TRBJ2-5, with TRBD2 identical over 10 bases. The CDR3 runs 11 residues. Germline CDR1 reads MNHNS; CDR2 reads SASEGT. In DNA, the CDR3 is TGTGCCAGCAGTGAGTGGGGGACTAGCGACTTC. This codes for CASSEWGTSDF.

This rearrangement joins TRBV11-3 to TRBJ2-5; the D is unclear. The CDR3 contains 15 residues. Germline V CDR1 and CDR2: SGHNT, YENEEA. V dropped 5 bases and J dropped 4 bases, with 17 bases sitting between them. In DNA, the CDR3 is TGTGCCAGCAGCCAGCGTGAAGGGTATGGAGAGACCCAGTACTTC. Amino acids: CASSQREGYGETQYF.

The chain combines TRBV19 with TRBJ1-3; maybe TRBD1 (6 bases). The V gene lost 4 bases and the J gene lost 7 bases, with 23 bases spanning the gap. In germline, CDR1 is LNHDA, CDR2 SQIVND (reference sequence). The CDR3 loop spans 17 amino acids. In DNA, the CDR3 is TGTGCCAGTAGTACCGGTCGCCCGGGGGCTACAGGGAACACCATATATTTT. This encodes CASSTGRPGATGNTIYF.

The chain couples TRBV10-3 to TRBJ1-5; the D is unclear. Germline V gene sequence: CDR1 ENHRY, CDR2 SYGVKD. Trimming took 0 bases from V and 4 from J, leaving 10 bases between them. CDR3 length: 15 amino acids. The CDR3 DNA follows: TGTGCCATCAGTGAGTCGATCTTGAGGAATCAGCCCCAGCATTTT. This codes for CAISESILRNQPQHF.

The gene calls are TRBV19 and TRBJ1-4, with a possible D match to TRBD1 (6 bases). Germline V lookup: CDR1 LNHDA, CDR2 SQIVND (reference sequence). V was clipped by 3 bases and J by 3 bases, with 11 bases between them. CDR3 length equals 15 residues. The DNA of the CDR3 is TGTGCCAGTAGTATCCGACAGGTGGCTAATGAAAAACTGTTTTTT. It translates to CASSIRQVANEKLFF. Full variable domain (missing parts from reference TRBV19 and TRBJ1-4): DGGITQSPKYLFRKEGQNVTLSCEQNLNHDAMYWYRQDPGQGLRLIYYSQIVNDFQKGDIAEGYSVSREKKESFPLTVTSAQKNPTAFYLCASSIRQVANEKLFFGSGTQLSVL.

The rearrangement joins TRBV15 to TRBJ1-2; 8 bases agree with TRBD1. J was trimmed by 8 bases and V by 3 bases; bases with no gene match: 11. This CDR3 is 15 amino acids long. CDR1 is LNHNV and CDR2 is YYDKDF in the germline V gene (reference sequence). CDR3 DNA sequence: TGTGCCACCAGCAGGATTGAGGGGACAGGCTGGGGCTACACCTTC. This gives the protein CATSRIEGTGWGYTF.

The chain uses TRBV11-2 and TRBJ1-2; no clear D gene. The CDR3 extends over 16 amino acids. Germline V gene data show CDR1 as SGHAT and CDR2 as FQNNGV. V lost 1 base and J lost 0, with 12 bases in between. The CDR3 protein is CASSLGRFRTNYGYTF. DNA of the CDR3: TGTGCCAGCAGCTTAGGTCGGTTTAGGACTAACTATGGCTACACCTTC.

By share, this clone counts as medium-sized (0.01 to 0.1%). J is TRBJ1-5 and V is TRBV2; TRBD1 is a possible D gene (5 bases). The germline V gene has CDR1 SNHLY and CDR2 FYNNEI. Trimming took off 2 bases at V and 13 bases at J, with 12 bases between the two ends. This CDR3 is 12 amino acids long. For the CDR3, the DNA is TGTGCCAGCAGTGAAATCGCGGGGGGGCAGCATTTT. It translates to CASSEIAGGQHF.

There are a few counts of this clone. The J gene is TRBJ1-2, the V gene TRBV7-6; D uncertain. Trimming cost V 1 base and J 2 bases, with 2 bases left between them. Germline values: CDR1 SGHVS, CDR2 FNYEAQ. The CDR3 loop spans 12 amino acids. CDR3 in DNA: TGTGCCAGCAGCTTAGACAACTATGGCTACACCTTC. Translated: CASSLDNYGYTF.

The gene calls are TRBV5-1 and TRBJ2-3, with TRBD2 as a possible D gene (5 bases). V was pared by 3 bases and J by 0 bases, with 11 bases between. The CDR3 covers 15 residues. Germline V CDR1 and CDR2: SGHRS, YFSETQ. In DNA form, the CDR3 reads TGCGCCAGCAGCTCCGCTCTAGCTAGCACAGATACGCAGTATTTT. Translated: CASSSALASTDTQYF.

This chain joins TRBV2 and TRBJ1-2, with D possibly matching TRBD1 (5 bases). V was shortened by 0 bases and J by 3 bases, with 8 bases between the two germline ends. Germline V gene data show CDR1 as SNHLY and CDR2 as FYNNEI. The CDR3 has 14 residues. The CDR3 nucleotides are TGTGCCAGCAGTGAAGCGACAGCATACTATGGCTACACCTTC. This sequence encodes CASSEATAYYGYTF.

This rearrangement joins TRBV7-8 to TRBJ2-7, with unresolved D. The CDR3 extends over 12 amino acids. Germline values: CDR1 SGHVS, CDR2 FQNEAQ. The V end lost 5 bases, the J end lost 5 bases, and 10 bases lay between the germline ends. CDR3 DNA: TGTGCCAGCAGCCCGGGTGTAGACGAGCAGTACTTC. Protein sequence: CASSPGVDEQYF.

V and J are TRBV10-3 and TRBJ2-5; 10 bases fit TRBD2. The tail of the sequence fits TRBJ2-7 better, so the J call may be wrong. The CDR3 runs to 15 residues. From germline, CDR1 is ENHRY and CDR2 SYGVKD. The CDR3 loop reads CAISGASGSSYEQYF. CDR3 coding DNA: TGTGCCATCAGTGGGGCTAGCGGGAGCTCCTACGAGCAGTACTTC.

The chain is built from TRBV5-1 and TRBJ2-3; 7 nucleotides line up with TRBD2. CDR3 length: 15 residues. V gave up 4 bases and J gave up 2 bases; unmatched junction bases: 7. CDR1 and CDR2 (germline): SGHRS, YFSETQ. CDR3: CASSKLAVDTDTQYF. DNA for the CDR3: TGCGCCAGCAGCAAGCTAGCGGTTGACACAGATACGCAGTATTTT.

The chain uses TRBV5-5 and TRBJ1-2; the match to TRBD1 covers 11 bases. The CDR3 runs to 14 residues. With V trimmed by 5 bases and J by 7 bases, 7 bases remained unmatched. CDR1 SGHKS and CDR2 YYEKEE come from the germline V gene (reference sequence). In DNA, the CDR3 is TGTGCCAGCAGGTCAGGACAGGGGGCGCTTGGCTACACCTTC. Its translation: CASRSGQGALGYTF.

This clone was counted only a few times. The chain employs TRBV18 and TRBJ2-3, with TRBD2 matching over 9 bases. The germline V gene encodes CDR1 KGHSH and CDR2 LQKENI. V lost 1 base to trimming and J lost 5 bases; unmatched junction nucleotides: 10. The CDR3 has 17 residues. The CDR3 nucleotides are TGTGCCAGCTCACCACTCAACTTGCGGGAGGGCAGAGATACGCAGTATTTT. It translates to CASSPLNLREGRDTQYF.